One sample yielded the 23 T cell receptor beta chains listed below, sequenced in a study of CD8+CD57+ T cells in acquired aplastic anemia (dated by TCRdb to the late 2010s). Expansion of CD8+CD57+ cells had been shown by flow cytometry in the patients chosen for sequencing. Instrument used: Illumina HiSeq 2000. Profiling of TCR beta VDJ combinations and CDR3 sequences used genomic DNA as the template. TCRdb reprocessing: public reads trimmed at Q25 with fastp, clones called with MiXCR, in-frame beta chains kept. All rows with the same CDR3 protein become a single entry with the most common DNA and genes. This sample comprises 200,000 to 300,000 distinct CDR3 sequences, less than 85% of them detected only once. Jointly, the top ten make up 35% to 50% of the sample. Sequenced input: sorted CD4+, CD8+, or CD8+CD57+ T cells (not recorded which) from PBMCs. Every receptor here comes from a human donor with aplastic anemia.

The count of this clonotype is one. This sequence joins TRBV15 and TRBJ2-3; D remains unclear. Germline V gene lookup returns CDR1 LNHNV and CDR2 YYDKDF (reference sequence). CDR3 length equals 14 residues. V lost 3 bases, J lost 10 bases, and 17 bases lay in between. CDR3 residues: CATSSAVQNDAQYF. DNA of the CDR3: TGTGCCACCAGCAGTGCGGTCCAGAACGATGCGCAGTATTTT.

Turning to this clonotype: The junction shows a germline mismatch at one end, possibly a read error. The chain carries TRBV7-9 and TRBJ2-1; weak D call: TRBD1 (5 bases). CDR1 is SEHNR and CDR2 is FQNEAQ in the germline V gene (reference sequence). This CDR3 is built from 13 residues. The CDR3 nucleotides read TGTGCCAGCAGCGCAGTAGCAGGGCCCCAGTACTTCTGG. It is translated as CASSAVAGPQYFW.

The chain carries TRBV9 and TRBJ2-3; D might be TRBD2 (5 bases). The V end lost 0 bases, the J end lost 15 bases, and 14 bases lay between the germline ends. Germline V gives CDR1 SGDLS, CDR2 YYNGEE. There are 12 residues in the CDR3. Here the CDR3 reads CASSVGGESKYF. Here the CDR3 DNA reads TGTGCCAGCAGCGTAGGGGGAGAGAGCAAATATTTT.

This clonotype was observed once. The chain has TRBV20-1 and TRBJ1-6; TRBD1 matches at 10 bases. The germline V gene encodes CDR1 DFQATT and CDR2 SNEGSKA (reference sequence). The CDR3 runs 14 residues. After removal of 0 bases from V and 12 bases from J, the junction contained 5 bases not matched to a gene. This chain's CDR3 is CSARDWDRGGPLHF. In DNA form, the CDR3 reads TGCAGTGCTAGAGATTGGGACAGGGGCGGACCCCTCCACTTT.

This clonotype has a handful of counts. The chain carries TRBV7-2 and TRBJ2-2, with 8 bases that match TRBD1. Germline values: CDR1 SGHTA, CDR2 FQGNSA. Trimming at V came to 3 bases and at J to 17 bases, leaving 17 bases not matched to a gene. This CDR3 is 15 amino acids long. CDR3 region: CASSLAGGADYGLFF. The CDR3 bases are TGTGCCAGCAGCTTGGCAGGGGGCGCCGACTATGGCCTCTTTTTT.

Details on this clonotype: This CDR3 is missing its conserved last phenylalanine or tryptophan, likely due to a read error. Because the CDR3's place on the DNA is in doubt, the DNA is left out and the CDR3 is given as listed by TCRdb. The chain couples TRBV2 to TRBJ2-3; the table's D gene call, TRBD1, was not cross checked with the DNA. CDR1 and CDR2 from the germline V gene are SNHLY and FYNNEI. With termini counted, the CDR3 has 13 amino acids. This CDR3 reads CASRDRGTDTRRA.

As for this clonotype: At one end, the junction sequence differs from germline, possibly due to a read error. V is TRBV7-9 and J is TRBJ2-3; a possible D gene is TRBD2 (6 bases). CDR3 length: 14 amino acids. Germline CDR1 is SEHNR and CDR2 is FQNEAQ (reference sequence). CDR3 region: CASSFEGSAGSDDF. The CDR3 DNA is TGTGCCAGCAGCTTTGAGGGAAGTGCCGGGAGCGATGATTTT. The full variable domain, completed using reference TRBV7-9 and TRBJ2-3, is DTGVSQNPRHKITKRGQNVTFRCDPISEHNRLYWYRQTLGQGPEFLTYFQNEAQLEKSRLLSDRFSAERPKGSFSTLEIQRTEQGDSAMYLCASSFEGSAGSDDFGPGTRLTVL.

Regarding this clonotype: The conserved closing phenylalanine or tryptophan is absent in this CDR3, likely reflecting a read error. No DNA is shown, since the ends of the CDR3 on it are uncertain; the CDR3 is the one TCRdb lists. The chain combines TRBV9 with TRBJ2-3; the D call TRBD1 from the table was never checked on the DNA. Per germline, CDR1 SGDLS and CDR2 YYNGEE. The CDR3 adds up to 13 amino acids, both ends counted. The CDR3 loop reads CASSVGVTGNQPL.

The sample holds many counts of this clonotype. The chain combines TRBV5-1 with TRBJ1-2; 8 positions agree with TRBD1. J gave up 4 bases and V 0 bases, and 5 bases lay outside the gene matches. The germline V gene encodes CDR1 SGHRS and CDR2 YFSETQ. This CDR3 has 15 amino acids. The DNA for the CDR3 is TGCGCCAGCAGCTTGGCCCCAACAGGGGGCTATGGCTACACCTTC. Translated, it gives CASSLAPTGGYGYTF.

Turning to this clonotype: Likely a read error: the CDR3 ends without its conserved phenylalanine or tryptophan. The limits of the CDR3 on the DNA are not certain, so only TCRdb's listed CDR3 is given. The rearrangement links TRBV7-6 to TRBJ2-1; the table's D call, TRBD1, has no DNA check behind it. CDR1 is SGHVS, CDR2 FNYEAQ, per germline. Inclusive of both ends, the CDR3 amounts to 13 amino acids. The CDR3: CASNPGTGGSPLH.

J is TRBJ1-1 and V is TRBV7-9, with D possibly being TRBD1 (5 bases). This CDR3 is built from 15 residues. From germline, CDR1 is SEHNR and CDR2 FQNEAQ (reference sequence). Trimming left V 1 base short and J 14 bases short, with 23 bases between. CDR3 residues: CASSLDLTENTDAFF. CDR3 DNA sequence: TGTGCCAGCAGCTTAGATCTGACAGAGAACACTGACGCCTTCTTT.

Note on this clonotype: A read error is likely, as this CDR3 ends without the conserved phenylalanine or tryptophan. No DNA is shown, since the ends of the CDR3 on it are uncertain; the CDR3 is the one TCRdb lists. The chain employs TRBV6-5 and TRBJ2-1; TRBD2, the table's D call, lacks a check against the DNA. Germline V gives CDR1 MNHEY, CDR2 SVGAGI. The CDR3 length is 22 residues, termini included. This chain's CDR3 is CDSSFYICSARETGLDYNEQFL.

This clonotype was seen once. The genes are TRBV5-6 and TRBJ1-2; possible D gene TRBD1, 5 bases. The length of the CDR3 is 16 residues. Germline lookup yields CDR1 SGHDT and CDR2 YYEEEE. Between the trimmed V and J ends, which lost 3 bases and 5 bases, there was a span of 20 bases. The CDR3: CASSSTGDGLVYGYTF. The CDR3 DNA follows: TGTGCCAGCAGCTCAACAGGAGACGGGCTCGTATATGGCTACACCTTC.

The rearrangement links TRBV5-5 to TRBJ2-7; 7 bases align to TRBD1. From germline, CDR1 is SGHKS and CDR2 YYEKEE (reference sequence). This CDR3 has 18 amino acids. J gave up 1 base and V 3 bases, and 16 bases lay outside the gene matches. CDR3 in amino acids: CASSSRPDGTALSYEQYV. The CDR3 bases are TGTGCCAGCAGCTCCCGTCCAGACGGGACAGCCCTTTCCTACGAGCAGTACGTC.

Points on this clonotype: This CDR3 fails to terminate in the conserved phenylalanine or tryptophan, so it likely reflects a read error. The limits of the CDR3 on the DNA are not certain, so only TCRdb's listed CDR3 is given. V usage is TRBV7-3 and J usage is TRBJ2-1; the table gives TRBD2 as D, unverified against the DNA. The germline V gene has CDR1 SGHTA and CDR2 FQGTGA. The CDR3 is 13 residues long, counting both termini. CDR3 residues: CASSLSGGGQDVV.

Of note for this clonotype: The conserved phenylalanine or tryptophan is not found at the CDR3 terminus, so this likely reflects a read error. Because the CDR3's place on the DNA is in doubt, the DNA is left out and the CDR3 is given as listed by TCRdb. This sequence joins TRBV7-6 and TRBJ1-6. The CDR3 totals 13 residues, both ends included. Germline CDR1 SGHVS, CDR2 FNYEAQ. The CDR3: CASSLAPKSAHTQ.

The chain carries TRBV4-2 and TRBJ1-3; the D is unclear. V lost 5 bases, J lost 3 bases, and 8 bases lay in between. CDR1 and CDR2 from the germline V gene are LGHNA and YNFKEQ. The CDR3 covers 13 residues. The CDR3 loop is CASSLDYGNTIYF. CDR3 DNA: TGTGCCAGCAGCTTAGATTATGGAAACACCATATATTTT.

The CDR3 reads CASSSGGTWGENQYF. The CDR3 DNA is TGTGCCAGCAGTTCTGGCGGGACTTGGGGGGAGAATCAGTACTTC. The rearrangement uses TRBV9 and TRBJ2-5; D might be TRBD2 (6 bases). V was pared by 5 bases and J by 11 bases, with 25 bases between. The CDR3 runs to 15 residues. Germline-derived CDR1 and CDR2 are SGDLS and YYNGEE.

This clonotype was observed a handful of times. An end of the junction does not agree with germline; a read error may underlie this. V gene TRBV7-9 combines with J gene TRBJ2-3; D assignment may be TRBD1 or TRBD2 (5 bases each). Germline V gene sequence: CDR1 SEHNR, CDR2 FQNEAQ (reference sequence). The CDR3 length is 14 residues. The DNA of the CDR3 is TGTGCCAGCAGCTTAGCACCCGGGGCGCTGTCTTTTGGTTTT. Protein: CASSLAPGALSFGF.

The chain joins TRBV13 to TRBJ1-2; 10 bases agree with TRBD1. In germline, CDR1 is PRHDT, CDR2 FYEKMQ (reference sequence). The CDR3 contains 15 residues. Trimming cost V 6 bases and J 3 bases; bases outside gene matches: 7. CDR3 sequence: CASSWDRGLDYGYTF. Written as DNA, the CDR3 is TGTGCCAGCAGTTGGGACAGGGGCTTGGACTATGGCTACACCTTC.

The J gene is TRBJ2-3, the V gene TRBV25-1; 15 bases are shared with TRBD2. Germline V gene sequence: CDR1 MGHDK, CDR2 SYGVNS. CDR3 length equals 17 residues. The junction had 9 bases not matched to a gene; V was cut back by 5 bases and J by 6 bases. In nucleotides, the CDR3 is TGTGCCAGCAGTATGATGGGACTAGCGGGAGGAGCGGATACGCAGTATTTT. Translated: CASSMMGLAGGADTQYF.

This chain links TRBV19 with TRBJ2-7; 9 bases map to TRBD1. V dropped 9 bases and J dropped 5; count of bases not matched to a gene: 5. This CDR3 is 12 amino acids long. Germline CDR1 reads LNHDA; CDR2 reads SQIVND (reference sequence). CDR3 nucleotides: TGTGCCAGATTGACAGGGGGTCACGAGCAGTACTTC. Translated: CARLTGGHEQYF.

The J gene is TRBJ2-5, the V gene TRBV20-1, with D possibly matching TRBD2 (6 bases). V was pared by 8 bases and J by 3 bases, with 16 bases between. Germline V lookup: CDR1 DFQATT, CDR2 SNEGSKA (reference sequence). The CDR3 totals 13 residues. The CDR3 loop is CSTQGASEETQYF. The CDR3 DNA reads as TGCAGTACCCAGGGCGCTAGCGAAGAGACCCAGTACTTC.